Listed below are T cell receptor beta chains from one sample, sequenced in a study of beta chain features in type 1 diabetes. Libraries were prepared by immunoSEQ multiplex PCR; TCRdb keeps only in-frame clonotypes and omits some of them. The table includes more than 120,000 clones, roughly a tenth detected once. Sequenced input: naive CD4+ T cells from blood. The receptors come from a man between 18 and 35 years old in good health. Each CDR3 is given with its conserved first and last residue. The order of the fields is J gene, V gene, D gene, clone size, CDR3 protein, CDR3 DNA. The D gene is left open where the match is weak. The size field is filled for only some rows; it gives once, few, many or a size class.

j_call: TRBJ2-3; v_call: TRBV18; d_call: .; clone_size: many; cdr3_aa: CASSPPDSGDTQYF; cdr3_nt: TGTGCCAGCTCACCCCCGGACAGTGGAGATACGCAGTATTTT
j_call: TRBJ2-5; v_call: TRBV7-3; d_call: TRBD2; clone_size: .; cdr3_aa: CASSHGRGEPKETQYF; cdr3_nt: TGTGCCAGCAGCCATGGCCGGGGGGAACCAAAAGAGACCCAGTACTTC
j_call: TRBJ2-1; v_call: TRBV7-2; d_call: TRBD2; clone_size: .; cdr3_aa: CASSQQAAGGPIDEQFF; cdr3_nt: TGTGCCAGCAGCCAGCAGGCAGCGGGGGGGCCGATTGATGAGCAGTTCTTC
j_call: TRBJ2-7; v_call: TRBV28; d_call: TRBD1; clone_size: .; cdr3_aa: CASSLTGRREQYF; cdr3_nt: TGTGCCAGCAGTTTGACAGGGAGACGTGAGCAGTACTTC
j_call: TRBJ2-3; v_call: TRBV30; d_call: TRBD1; clone_size: many; cdr3_aa: CAWSPGGADTQYF; cdr3_nt: TGTGCCTGGAGTCCAGGGGGAGCAGATACGCAGTATTTT
j_call: TRBJ1-4; v_call: TRBV7-2; d_call: .; clone_size: .; cdr3_aa: CASSRTWAGEKLFF; cdr3_nt: TGTGCCAGCAGCAGGACGTGGGCGGGGGAAAAACTGTTTTTT
j_call: TRBJ2-5; v_call: TRBV7-6; d_call: TRBD1; clone_size: .; cdr3_aa: CASSWEQGFQSVAQYF; cdr3_nt: TGTGCCAGCAGCTGGGAACAGGGGTTTCAATCAGTGGCCCAGTACTTC
j_call: TRBJ2-3; v_call: TRBV5-1; d_call: .; clone_size: .; cdr3_aa: CASSVLENTDTQYF; cdr3_nt: TGCGCCAGCAGCGTACTAGAAAACACAGATACGCAGTATTTT
j_call: TRBJ1-1; v_call: TRBV5-1; d_call: TRBD1; clone_size: .; cdr3_aa: CASSMTGGYTEAFF; cdr3_nt: TGCGCCAGCAGCATGACAGGGGGCTACACTGAAGCTTTCTTT
j_call: TRBJ1-1; v_call: TRBV5-1; d_call: .; clone_size: few; cdr3_aa: CASSNEVRTEAFF; cdr3_nt: TGCGCCAGCAGCAATGAAGTGCGCACTGAAGCTTTCTTT
j_call: TRBJ1-5; v_call: TRBV6-5; d_call: .; clone_size: few; cdr3_aa: CASSYSRELNQPQHF; cdr3_nt: TGTGCCAGCAGTTACAGCAGGGAACTCAATCAGCCCCAGCATTTT
j_call: TRBJ1-2; v_call: TRBV13; d_call: TRBD1; clone_size: .; cdr3_aa: CASSLRQGDLYGYTF; cdr3_nt: TGTGCCAGCAGCCTAAGACAGGGGGACCTCTATGGCTACACCTTC
j_call: TRBJ2-5; v_call: TRBV7-8; d_call: .; clone_size: .; cdr3_aa: CASIPHRGRGQHQETQYF; cdr3_nt: TGTGCCAGCATCCCACACCGAGGACGGGGACAACACCAAGAGACCCAGTACTTC
j_call: TRBJ2-7; v_call: TRBV18; d_call: TRBD1; clone_size: many; cdr3_aa: CASSPGTGDQYEQYF; cdr3_nt: TGTGCCAGCTCACCGGGGACAGGGGACCAATACGAGCAGTACTTC
j_call: TRBJ1-1; v_call: TRBV4-1; d_call: .; clone_size: .; cdr3_aa: CASSQGSRMNTEAFF; cdr3_nt: TGCGCCAGCAGCCAGGGTTCCAGGATGAACACTGAAGCTTTCTTT
j_call: TRBJ1-1; v_call: TRBV19; d_call: .; clone_size: few; cdr3_aa: CASSIDPTGSSTEAFF; cdr3_nt: TGTGCCAGTAGTATAGATCCCACAGGGAGCAGCACTGAAGCTTTCTTT
j_call: TRBJ1-2; v_call: TRBV14; d_call: .; clone_size: .; cdr3_aa: CASSHSGVTYGYTF; cdr3_nt: TGTGCCAGCAGCCATTCAGGGGTAACCTATGGCTACACCTTC
j_call: TRBJ1-6; v_call: TRBV7-6; d_call: .; clone_size: few; cdr3_aa: CASTEQSSYNSPLHF; cdr3_nt: TGTGCCAGCACGGAACAGAGCTCCTATAATTCACCCCTCCACTTT
j_call: TRBJ1-1; v_call: TRBV14; d_call: .; clone_size: .; cdr3_aa: CASSLLRGTEAFF; cdr3_nt: TGTGCCAGCAGCCTCTTAAGAGGGACTGAAGCTTTCTTT
j_call: TRBJ2-5; v_call: TRBV7-2; d_call: TRBD1; clone_size: many; cdr3_aa: CASSNTGGSRETQYF; cdr3_nt: TGTGCCAGCAGCAATACAGGGGGCAGTCGGGAGACCCAGTACTTC
j_call: TRBJ2-1; v_call: TRBV7-9; d_call: TRBD1; clone_size: few; cdr3_aa: CASSLATRTGGNEQFF; cdr3_nt: TGTGCCAGCAGCTTAGCGACCAGGACAGGGGGCAATGAGCAGTTCTTC
j_call: TRBJ2-7; v_call: TRBV10-3; d_call: TRBD2; clone_size: few; cdr3_aa: CATNSGEPSSEQYF; cdr3_nt: TGTGCCACTAATAGCGGGGAGCCATCCTCCGAGCAGTACTTC
j_call: TRBJ2-7; v_call: TRBV4-1; d_call: TRBD1; clone_size: .; cdr3_aa: CASSQGSGTANYEQYF; cdr3_nt: TGCGCCAGCAGCCAAGGTTCTGGGACAGCAAACTACGAGCAGTACTTC
j_call: TRBJ2-3; v_call: TRBV6-5; d_call: TRBD1; clone_size: .; cdr3_aa: CASSRGQGFTDTQYF; cdr3_nt: TGTGCCAGCAGCCGGGGACAGGGGTTCACAGATACGCAGTATTTT
j_call: TRBJ1-6; v_call: TRBV19; d_call: .; clone_size: few; cdr3_aa: CASSIADTFNSPLHF; cdr3_nt: TGTGCCAGTAGTATAGCGGACACCTTTAATTCACCCCTCCACTTT
j_call: TRBJ2-1; v_call: TRBV5-8; d_call: .; clone_size: .; cdr3_aa: CASSFRTPEQFF; cdr3_nt: TGTGCCAGCAGCTTTAGGACTCCGGAGCAGTTCTTC
j_call: TRBJ2-7; v_call: TRBV2; d_call: .; clone_size: few; cdr3_aa: CASTRQATYEQYF; cdr3_nt: TGTGCCAGCACCAGACAGGCGACCTACGAGCAGTACTTC
j_call: TRBJ2-3; v_call: TRBV7-2; d_call: TRBD2; clone_size: .; cdr3_aa: CASSLQRGSTDTQYF; cdr3_nt: TGTGCCAGCAGCCTCCAGCGGGGGAGCACAGATACGCAGTATTTT
j_call: TRBJ2-5; v_call: TRBV7-2; d_call: .; clone_size: few; cdr3_aa: CASSLSEWQYF; cdr3_nt: TGTGCCAGCAGCTTATCTGAGTGGCAGTACTTC
j_call: TRBJ2-2; v_call: TRBV18; d_call: .; clone_size: .; cdr3_aa: CASSPPSATSLRELFF; cdr3_nt: TGTGCCAGCTCACCACCTAGCGCAACCTCTTTACGGGAGCTGTTTTTT
j_call: TRBJ2-7; v_call: TRBV6-5; d_call: .; clone_size: few; cdr3_aa: CASSYYEGLTYEQYF; cdr3_nt: TGTGCCAGCAGTTACTACGAGGGACTGACCTACGAGCAGTACTTC
j_call: TRBJ1-4; v_call: TRBV18; d_call: TRBD1; clone_size: .; cdr3_aa: CASSKQGALEKLFF; cdr3_nt: TGTGCCAGCTCAAAACAGGGGGCGCTTGAAAAACTGTTTTTT
j_call: TRBJ2-1; v_call: TRBV5-4; d_call: .; clone_size: many; cdr3_aa: CASSFDNNEQFF; cdr3_nt: TGTGCCAGCAGCTTCGACAACAATGAGCAGTTCTTC
j_call: TRBJ1-3; v_call: TRBV18; d_call: TRBD1; clone_size: .; cdr3_aa: CASSPRDSSGNTIYF; cdr3_nt: TGTGCCAGCTCACCGAGGGACAGCTCTGGAAACACCATATATTTT
j_call: TRBJ2-1; v_call: TRBV28; d_call: .; clone_size: few; cdr3_aa: CASSFAGAGNHEQFF; cdr3_nt: TGTGCCAGCAGTTTCGCCGGCGCAGGGAACCATGAGCAGTTCTTC
j_call: TRBJ2-3; v_call: TRBV4-3; d_call: TRBD2; clone_size: .; cdr3_aa: CASSQLFAGGGTDTQYF; cdr3_nt: TGCGCCAGCAGCCAGCTCTTTGCGGGGGGGGGCACAGATACGCAGTATTTT
j_call: TRBJ2-5; v_call: TRBV7-9; d_call: TRBD2; clone_size: .; cdr3_aa: CASSARLAGVETQYF; cdr3_nt: TGTGCCAGCAGCGCACGACTAGCGGGGGTAGAGACCCAGTACTTC
j_call: TRBJ2-5; v_call: TRBV20-1; d_call: .; clone_size: few; cdr3_aa: CSARPGETQYF; cdr3_nt: TGCAGTGCTAGACCGGGTGAGACCCAGTACTTC
j_call: TRBJ2-2; v_call: TRBV7-6; d_call: TRBD2; clone_size: .; cdr3_aa: CASSLLAFNTGELFF; cdr3_nt: TGTGCCAGCAGCCTACTAGCGTTTAACACCGGGGAGCTGTTTTTT
j_call: TRBJ1-6; v_call: TRBV5-1; d_call: TRBD1; clone_size: few; cdr3_aa: CASSSAAGGSPLHF; cdr3_nt: TGCGCCAGCAGCTCGGCGGCAGGGGGATCACCCCTCCACTTT
j_call: TRBJ2-6; v_call: TRBV28; d_call: .; clone_size: few; cdr3_aa: CASSLRGAGANVLTF; cdr3_nt: TGTGCCAGCAGTTTACGAGGCGCTGGGGCCAACGTCCTGACTTTC
j_call: TRBJ2-7; v_call: TRBV7-2; d_call: TRBD1; clone_size: few; cdr3_aa: CASSFIQGYEQYF; cdr3_nt: TGTGCCAGCAGCTTCATACAGGGGTACGAGCAGTACTTC
j_call: TRBJ2-6; v_call: TRBV27; d_call: .; clone_size: once; cdr3_aa: CASSFYFRAGDHGANVLTF; cdr3_nt: TGTGCCAGCAGTTTTTATTTTAGGGCAGGGGATCATGGGGCCAACGTCCTGACTTTC
j_call: TRBJ2-3; v_call: TRBV5-4; d_call: TRBD2; clone_size: .; cdr3_aa: CAGGLAGTSTDTQYF; cdr3_nt: TGTGCCGGAGGACTAGCGGGGACAAGCACAGATACGCAGTATTTT
j_call: TRBJ2-6; v_call: TRBV5-1; d_call: .; clone_size: .; cdr3_aa: CASRAGAGANVLTF; cdr3_nt: TGCGCCAGCAGGGCCGGGGCTGGGGCCAACGTCCTGACTTTC
j_call: TRBJ2-7; v_call: TRBV4-1; d_call: TRBD1; clone_size: .; cdr3_aa: CASSQTGTASYEQYF; cdr3_nt: TGCGCCAGCAGCCAAACCGGGACAGCCTCCTACGAGCAGTACTTC
j_call: TRBJ2-5; v_call: TRBV10-3; d_call: TRBD2; clone_size: many; cdr3_aa: CAAAGGTGAQYF; cdr3_nt: TGTGCCGCCGCGGGGGGCACTGGGGCCCAGTACTTC
j_call: TRBJ1-3; v_call: TRBV5-8; d_call: .; clone_size: .; cdr3_aa: CASSFGQAGNTIYF; cdr3_nt: TGTGCCAGCAGCTTCGGCCAGGCGGGGAACACCATATATTTT
j_call: TRBJ1-5; v_call: TRBV21-1; d_call: .; clone_size: few; cdr3_aa: CASSKVGTGGAGQPQHF; cdr3_nt: TGTGCCAGCAGCAAAGTTGGCACAGGGGGCGCGGGTCAGCCCCAGCATTTT
j_call: TRBJ1-1; v_call: TRBV18; d_call: .; clone_size: .; cdr3_aa: CASSPSRTEAFF; cdr3_nt: TGTGCCAGCTCACCTTCCAGGACTGAAGCTTTCTTT
j_call: TRBJ2-7; v_call: TRBV28; d_call: TRBD1; clone_size: many; cdr3_aa: CASSLWGQAYEQYF; cdr3_nt: TGTGCCAGCAGTTTATGGGGACAGGCCTACGAGCAGTACTTC
j_call: TRBJ2-2; v_call: TRBV25-1; d_call: TRBD1; clone_size: few; cdr3_aa: CASSRDRGTGELFF; cdr3_nt: TGTGCCAGCAGCCGGGACAGGGGCACCGGGGAGCTGTTTTTT
j_call: TRBJ1-2; v_call: TRBV6-6; d_call: TRBD1; clone_size: many; cdr3_aa: CASITGVGYGYTF; cdr3_nt: TGTGCCAGCATCACAGGGGTTGGCTATGGCTACACCTTC
j_call: TRBJ2-1; v_call: TRBV7-2; d_call: TRBD2; clone_size: .; cdr3_aa: CASSLAGTSGGNEQFF; cdr3_nt: TGTGCCAGCAGCTTAGCCGGGACTAGCGGGGGGAATGAGCAGTTCTTC